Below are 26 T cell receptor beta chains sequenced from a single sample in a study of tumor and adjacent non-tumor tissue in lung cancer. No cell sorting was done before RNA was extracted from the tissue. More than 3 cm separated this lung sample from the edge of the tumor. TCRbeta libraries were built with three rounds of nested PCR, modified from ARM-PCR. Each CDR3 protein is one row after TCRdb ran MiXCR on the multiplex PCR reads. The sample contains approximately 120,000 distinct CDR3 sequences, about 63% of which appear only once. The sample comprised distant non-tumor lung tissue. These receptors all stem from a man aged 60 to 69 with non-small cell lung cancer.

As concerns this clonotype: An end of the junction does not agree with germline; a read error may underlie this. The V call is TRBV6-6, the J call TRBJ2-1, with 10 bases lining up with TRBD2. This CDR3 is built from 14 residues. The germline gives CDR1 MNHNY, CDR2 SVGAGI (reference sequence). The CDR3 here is CASSILAGVYEQCF. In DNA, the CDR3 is TGTGCCAGCAGTATTCTAGCGGGAGTGTATGAGCAGTGCTTC.

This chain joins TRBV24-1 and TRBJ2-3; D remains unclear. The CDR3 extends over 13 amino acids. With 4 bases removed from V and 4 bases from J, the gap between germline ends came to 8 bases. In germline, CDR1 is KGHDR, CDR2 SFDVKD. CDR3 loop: CATSESVSDTQYF. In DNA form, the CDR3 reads TGTGCCACCAGTGAATCGGTCTCAGATACGCAGTATTTT.

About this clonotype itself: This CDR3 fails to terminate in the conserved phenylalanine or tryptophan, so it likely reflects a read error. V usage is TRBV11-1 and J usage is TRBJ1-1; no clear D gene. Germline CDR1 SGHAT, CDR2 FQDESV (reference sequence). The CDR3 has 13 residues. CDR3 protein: CASSSPPRAEAFY. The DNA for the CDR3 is TGTGCCAGCAGCTCGCCACCAAGGGCTGAGGCTTTCTAT.

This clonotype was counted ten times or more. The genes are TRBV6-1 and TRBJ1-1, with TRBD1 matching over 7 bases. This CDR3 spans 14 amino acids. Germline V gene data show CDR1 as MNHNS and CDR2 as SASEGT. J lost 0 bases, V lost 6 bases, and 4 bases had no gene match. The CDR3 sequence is CASSMTGMNTEAFF. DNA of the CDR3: TGTGCCAGCAGCATGACAGGGATGAACACTGAAGCTTTCTTT.

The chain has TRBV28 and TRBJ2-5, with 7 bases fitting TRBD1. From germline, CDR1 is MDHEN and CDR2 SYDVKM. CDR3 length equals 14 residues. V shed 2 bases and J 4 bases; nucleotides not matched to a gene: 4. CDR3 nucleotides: TGTGCCAGCAGTTTACAGGGGGAGAGAGAGACCCAGTACTTC. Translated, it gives CASSLQGERETQYF.

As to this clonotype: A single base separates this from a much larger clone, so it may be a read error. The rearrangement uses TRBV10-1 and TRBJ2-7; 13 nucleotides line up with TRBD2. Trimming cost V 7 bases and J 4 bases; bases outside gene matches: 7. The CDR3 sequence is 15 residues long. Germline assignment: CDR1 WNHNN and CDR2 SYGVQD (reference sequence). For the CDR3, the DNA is TGCGCCAGCAACCTGAGACTAGCGGGGGGTTACGAGCAGTACTTC. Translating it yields CASNLRLAGGYEQYF.

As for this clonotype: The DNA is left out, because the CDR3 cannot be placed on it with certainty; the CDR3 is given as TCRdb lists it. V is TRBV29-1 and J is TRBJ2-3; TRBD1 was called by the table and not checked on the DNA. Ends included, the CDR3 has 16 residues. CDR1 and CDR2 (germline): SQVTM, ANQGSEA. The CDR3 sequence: CSVGSGTATGTDTQYF.

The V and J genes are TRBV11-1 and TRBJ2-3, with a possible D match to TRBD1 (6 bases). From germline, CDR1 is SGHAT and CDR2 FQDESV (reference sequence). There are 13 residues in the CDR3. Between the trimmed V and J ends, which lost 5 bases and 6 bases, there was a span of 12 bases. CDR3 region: CASSPGDKDTQYF. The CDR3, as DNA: TGTGCCAGCAGCCCCGGGGACAAGGATACGCAGTATTTT.

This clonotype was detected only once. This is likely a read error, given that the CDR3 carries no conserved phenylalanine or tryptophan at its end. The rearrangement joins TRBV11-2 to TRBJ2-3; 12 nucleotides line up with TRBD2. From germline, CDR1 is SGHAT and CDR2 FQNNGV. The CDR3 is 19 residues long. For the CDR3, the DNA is TGTGCCAGCAGCTTAGGTGTACTAGCGGGAGGTCTGGGGACAGAAACGCAGTATTAT. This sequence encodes CASSLGVLAGGLGTETQYY.

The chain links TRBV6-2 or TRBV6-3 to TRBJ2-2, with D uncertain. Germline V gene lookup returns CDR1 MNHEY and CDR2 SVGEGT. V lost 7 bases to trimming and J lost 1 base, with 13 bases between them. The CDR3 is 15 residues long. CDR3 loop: CASTLPNMNTGELFF. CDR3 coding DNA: TGTGCCAGCACTCTCCCCAATATGAACACCGGGGAGCTGTTTTTT.

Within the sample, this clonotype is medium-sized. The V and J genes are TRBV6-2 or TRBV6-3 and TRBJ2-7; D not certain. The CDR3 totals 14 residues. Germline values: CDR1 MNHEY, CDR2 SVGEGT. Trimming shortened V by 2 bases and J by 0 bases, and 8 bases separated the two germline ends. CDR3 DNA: TGTGCCAGCAGTTACAGGAAGGACTCCTACGAGCAGTACTTC. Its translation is CASSYRKDSYEQYF.

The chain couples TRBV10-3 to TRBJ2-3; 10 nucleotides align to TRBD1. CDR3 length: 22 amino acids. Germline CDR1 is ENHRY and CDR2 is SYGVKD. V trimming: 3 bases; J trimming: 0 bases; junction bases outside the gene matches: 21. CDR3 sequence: CAISDSRPGQGLKSTSTDTQYF. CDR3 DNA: TGTGCCATCAGTGACAGTCGACCGGGACAGGGGTTAAAGAGCACAAGCACAGATACGCAGTATTTT.

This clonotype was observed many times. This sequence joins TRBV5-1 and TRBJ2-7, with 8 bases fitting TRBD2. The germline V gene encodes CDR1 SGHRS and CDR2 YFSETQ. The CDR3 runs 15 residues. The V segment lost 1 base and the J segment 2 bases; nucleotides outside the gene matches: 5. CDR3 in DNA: TGCGCCAGCAGCTTGAGGTCAGCGGGAGCCTACGAGCAGTACTTC. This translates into CASSLRSAGAYEQYF.

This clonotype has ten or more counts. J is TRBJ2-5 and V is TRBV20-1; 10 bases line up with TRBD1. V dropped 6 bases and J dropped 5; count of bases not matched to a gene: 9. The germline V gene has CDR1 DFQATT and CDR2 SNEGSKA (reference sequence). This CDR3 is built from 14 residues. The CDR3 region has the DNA TGCAGTGCGAAGACAGGGGGCGCGAGGGAGACCCAGTACTTC. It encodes CSAKTGGARETQYF.

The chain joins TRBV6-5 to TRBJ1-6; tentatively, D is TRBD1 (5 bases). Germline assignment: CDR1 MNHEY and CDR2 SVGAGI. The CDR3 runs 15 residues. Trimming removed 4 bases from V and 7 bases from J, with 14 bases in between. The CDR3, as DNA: TGTGCCAGCAGTTGCCAATGGAGACAGAATTCACCCCTCCACTTT. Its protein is CASSCQWRQNSPLHF.

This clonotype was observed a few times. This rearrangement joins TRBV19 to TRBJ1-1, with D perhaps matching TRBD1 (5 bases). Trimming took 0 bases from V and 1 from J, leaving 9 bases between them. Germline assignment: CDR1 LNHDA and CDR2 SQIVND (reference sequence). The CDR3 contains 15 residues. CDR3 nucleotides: TGTGCCAGTAGTATAGATCACAGGTCGAACACTGAAGCTTTCTTT. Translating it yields CASSIDHRSNTEAFF.

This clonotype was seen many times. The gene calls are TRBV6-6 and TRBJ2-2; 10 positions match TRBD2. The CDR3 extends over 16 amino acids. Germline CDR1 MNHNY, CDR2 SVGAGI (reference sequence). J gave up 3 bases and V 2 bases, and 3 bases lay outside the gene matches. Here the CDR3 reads CASSYTLAGDTGELFF. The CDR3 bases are TGTGCCAGCAGTTACACCCTAGCGGGAGACACCGGGGAGCTGTTTTTT.

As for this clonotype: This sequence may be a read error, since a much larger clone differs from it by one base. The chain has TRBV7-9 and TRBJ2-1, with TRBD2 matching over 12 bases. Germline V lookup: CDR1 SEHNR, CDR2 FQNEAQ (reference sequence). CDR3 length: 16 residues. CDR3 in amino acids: CVSSPTSGRGKNEQFF. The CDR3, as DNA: TGTGTCAGCAGCCCGACTAGCGGGAGAGGAAAGAATGAGCAGTTCTTC.

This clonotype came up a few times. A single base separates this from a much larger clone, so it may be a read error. The CDR3 sequence is CASSRDLSGQASTNEKLFF. The DNA for the CDR3 is TGTGCCAGCAGCCGAGACCTGTCGGGACAGGCGTCAACTAATGAAAAACTGTTTTTT. The chain carries TRBV4-2 and TRBJ1-4, with 8 bases fitting TRBD1. V shed 4 bases, J shed 0 bases, and the junction held 13 bases outside the gene matches. CDR3 length: 19 amino acids. Per germline, CDR1 LGHNA and CDR2 YNFKEQ.

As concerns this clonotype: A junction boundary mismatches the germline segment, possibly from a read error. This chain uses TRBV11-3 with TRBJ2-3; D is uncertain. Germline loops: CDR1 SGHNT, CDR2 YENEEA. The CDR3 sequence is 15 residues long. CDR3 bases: TGTGCCAGCAGCCGGATAACCCGGGTCACAGATATGCAGTATTTT. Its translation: CASSRITRVTDMQYF.

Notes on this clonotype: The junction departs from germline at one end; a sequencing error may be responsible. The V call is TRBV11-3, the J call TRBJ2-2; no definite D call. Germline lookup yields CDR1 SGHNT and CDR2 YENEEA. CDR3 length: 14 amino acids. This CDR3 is CARSLRGRAWELFF. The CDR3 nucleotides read TGTGCCAGGAGCTTAAGAGGTAGGGCCTGGGAGCTGTTTTTT.

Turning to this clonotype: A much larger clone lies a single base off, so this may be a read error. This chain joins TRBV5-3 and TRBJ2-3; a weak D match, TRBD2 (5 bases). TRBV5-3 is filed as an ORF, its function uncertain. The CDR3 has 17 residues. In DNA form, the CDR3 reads TGTGCCAGAAGAAGGAGCCTGGGAGCCCTTTTCACAGATACGCGGTATTTT. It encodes CARRRSLGALFTDTRYF.

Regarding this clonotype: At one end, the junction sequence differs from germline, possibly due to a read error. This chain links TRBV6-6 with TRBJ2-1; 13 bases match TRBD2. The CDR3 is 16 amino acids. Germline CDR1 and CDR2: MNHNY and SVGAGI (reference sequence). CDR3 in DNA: TGTGCCAGCAGTCACTCACTAGCGGGGGGGACCAATGAGCAGTTCTTC. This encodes CASSHSLAGGTNEQFF.

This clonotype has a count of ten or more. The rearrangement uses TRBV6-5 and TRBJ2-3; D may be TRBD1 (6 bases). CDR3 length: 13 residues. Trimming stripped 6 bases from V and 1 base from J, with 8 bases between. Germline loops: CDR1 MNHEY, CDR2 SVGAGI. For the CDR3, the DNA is TGTGCCAGCAGACAGGGTGGCACAGATACGCAGTATTTT. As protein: CASRQGGTDTQYF.

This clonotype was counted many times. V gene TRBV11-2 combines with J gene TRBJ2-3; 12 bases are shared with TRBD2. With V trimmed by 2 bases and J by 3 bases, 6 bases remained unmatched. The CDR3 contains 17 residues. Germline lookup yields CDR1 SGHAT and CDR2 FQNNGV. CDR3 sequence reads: CASSLRLAGGPTDTQYF. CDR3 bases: TGTGCCAGCAGCTTACGGCTAGCGGGGGGGCCGACAGATACGCAGTATTTT.

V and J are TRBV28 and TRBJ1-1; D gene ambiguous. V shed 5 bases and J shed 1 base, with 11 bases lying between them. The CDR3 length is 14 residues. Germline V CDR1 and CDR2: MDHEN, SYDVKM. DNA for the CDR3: TGTGCCAGCAGTCCGGAACATTGGAACACTGAAGCTTTCTTT. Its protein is CASSPEHWNTEAFF. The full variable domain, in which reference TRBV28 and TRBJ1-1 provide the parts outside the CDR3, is DVKVTQSSRYLVKRTGEKVFLECVQDMDHENMFWYRQDPGLGLRLIYFSYDVKMKEKGDIPEGYSVSREKKERFSLILESASTNQTSMYLCASSPEHWNTEAFFGQGTRLTVV.